These 30 T cell receptor beta chains came from one sample sequenced in a study of siplizumab effects on memory and regulatory T cells. Data came from immunoSEQ multiplex PCR; TCRdb stores just in-frame clones and leaves some out. The sample shows 100,000 to 110,000 clones, more than 85% of them seen only once. Sequenced sample: CD4+ T cells sorted from blood. The receptors originated from a human donor in good health.

This clone was seen only once. This chain joins TRBV7-3 and TRBJ2-5; TRBD2 aligns across 15 bases. This CDR3 has 17 amino acids. From germline, CDR1 is SGHTA and CDR2 FQGTGA. V was pared by 2 bases and J by 4 bases, with 5 bases of the junction left unmatched. As DNA, the CDR3 is TGTGCCAGCAGCTTAGAAGGACTAGCGGGGGGGCGAGAGACCCAGTACTTC. Translated, it gives CASSLEGLAGGRETQYF.

The rearrangement uses TRBV5-4 and TRBJ1-5, with D possibly matching TRBD1 (5 bases). Germline CDR1 and CDR2: SGHNT and YYREEE (reference sequence). The CDR3 totals 16 residues. With 0 bases removed from V and 5 bases from J, the gap between germline ends came to 15 bases. The CDR3 nucleotides read TGTGCCAGCAGCTTGGATGGGGGATCCTGGGATCAGCCCCAGCATTTT. It yields the protein CASSLDGGSWDQPQHF.

The chain carries TRBV30 and TRBJ2-5, with 8 bases that match TRBD1. Germline-derived CDR1 and CDR2 are GTSNPN and SVGIG (reference sequence). CDR3 length equals 14 residues. With 4 bases clipped from V and 0 bases from J, the junction kept 4 bases outside the gene matches. The CDR3 spells CAWTPGGNQETQYF. CDR3 bases: TGTGCCTGGACTCCAGGGGGCAACCAAGAGACCCAGTACTTC.

The chain recombines TRBV7-3 with TRBJ2-1; 10 positions match TRBD2. The J segment lost 1 base and the V segment lost 5 bases, leaving 8 bases of the junction unmatched. The CDR3 runs 17 residues. Germline CDR1 SGHTA, CDR2 FQGTGA. CDR3 protein: CASSTPQRGGSYNEQFF. The CDR3 DNA reads TGTGCCAGCAGCACCCCTCAGCGGGGGGGTTCCTACAATGAGCAGTTCTTC. The full variable domain, in which reference TRBV7-3 and TRBJ2-1 provide the parts outside the CDR3, is GAGVSQTPSNKVTEKGKYVELRCDPISGHTALYWYRQSLGQGPEFLIYFQGTGAADDSGLPNDRFFAVRPEGSVSTLKIQRTERGDSAVYLCASSTPQRGGSYNEQFFGPGTRLTVL.

The rearrangement uses TRBV7-9 and TRBJ1-3; D perhaps matches TRBD1 (5 bases). Between the trimmed V and J ends, which lost 5 bases and 0 bases, there was a span of 20 bases. The germline gives CDR1 SEHNR, CDR2 FQNEAQ (reference sequence). The CDR3 is made up of 18 amino acids. For the CDR3, the DNA is TGTGCCAGCAGCGCGATTCAGGGATTAGGGCTCTCTGGAAACACCATATATTTT. Translating gives CASSAIQGLGLSGNTIYF. Variable domain in full (rest from reference TRBV7-9 and TRBJ1-3): DTGVSQNPRHKITKRGQNVTFRCDPISEHNRLYWYRQTLGQGPEFLTYFQNEAQLEKSRLLSDRFSAERPKGSFSTLEIQRTEQGDSAMYLCASSAIQGLGLSGNTIYFGEGSWLTVV.

The chain has TRBV5-4 and TRBJ1-2; 7 bases are a match to TRBD1. CDR3 length: 13 amino acids. Trimming removed 7 bases from V and 5 bases from J; junction bases left unmatched: 8. Germline V gives CDR1 SGHNT, CDR2 YYREEE (reference sequence). This CDR3 reads CASGRDSTYGYTF. The CDR3 DNA sequence: TGTGCCAGCGGAAGGGACAGCACTTATGGCTACACCTTC.

The V call is TRBV7-2, the J call TRBJ2-7; no firm D call. Trimming removed 1 base from V and 2 bases from J, with 12 bases in between. Germline CDR1 reads SGHTA; CDR2 reads FQGNSA. The CDR3 runs to 15 residues. The CDR3 DNA is TGTGCCAGCAGCTTAGATCGGCTACCTACCTACGAGCAGTACTTC. Protein sequence: CASSLDRLPTYEQYF.

This sequence joins TRBV5-5 and TRBJ2-5, with D perhaps TRBD2 (5 bases). The ends were cut back, 1 base at V and 2 bases at J, with 12 bases in the middle. The CDR3 contains 15 residues. Germline CDR1 SGHKS, CDR2 YYEKEE (reference sequence). The CDR3 DNA is TGTGCCAGCAGCTTGTCGGGGTTAAGGCAAGAGACCCAGTACTTC. It codes for CASSLSGLRQETQYF. Full variable domain (outside the CDR3, taken from reference TRBV5-5 and TRBJ2-5): DAGVTQSPTHLIKTRGQQVTLRCSPISGHKSVSWYQQVLGQGPQFIFQYYEKEERGRGNFPDRFSARQFPNYSSELNVNALLLGDSALYLCASSLSGLRQETQYFGPGTRLLVL.

V is TRBV28 and J is TRBJ2-3; D is unresolved. V lost 5 bases and J lost 5, with 5 bases in between. The CDR3 sequence is 11 residues long. CDR1 and CDR2 (germline): MDHEN, SYDVKM. The CDR3 loop is CASSNEDTQYF. In DNA form, the CDR3 reads TGTGCCAGCAGTAATGAAGATACGCAGTATTTT.

The genes are TRBV7-7 and TRBJ2-5; possibly TRBD1 or TRBD2 for D (6 bases each). The V gene's germline CDR1 is SSHAT and CDR2 FNYEAQ (reference sequence). V shed 4 bases and J shed 5 bases, with 11 bases lying between them. This CDR3 has 13 amino acids. CDR3 nucleotide sequence: TGTGCCAGCAGCTCGGGGGCTGGGGAGACCCAGTACTTC. Protein product: CASSSGAGETQYF. The whole variable domain, remainder taken from reference TRBV7-7 and TRBJ2-5, is GAGVSQSPRYKVTKRGQDVTLRCDPISSHATLYWYQQALGQGPEFLTYFNYEAQPDKSGLPSDRFSAERPEGSISTLTIQRTEQRDSAMYRCASSSGAGETQYFGPGTRLLVL.

The genes are TRBV6-5 and TRBJ2-7, with D perhaps TRBD1 or TRBD2 (6 bases each). In germline, CDR1 is MNHEY, CDR2 SVGAGI. This CDR3 region has 15 residues. Deletions cut 2 bases from V and 3 bases from J, with 14 bases between. The CDR3 nucleotides are TGTGCCAGCAGTTACGTTGCTAGGGGGGTCTACGAGCAGTACTTC. This codes for CASSYVARGVYEQYF.

The rearrangement uses TRBV6-1 and TRBJ2-7; D could derive from TRBD1 or TRBD2 (6 bases each). The CDR3 consists of 15 residues. Trimming pared 2 bases from V and 4 bases from J, leaving 15 bases between. Germline CDR1 is MNHNS and CDR2 is SASEGT. The DNA of the CDR3 is TGTGCCAGCAGTGAACAGACAGGAGGGGTGTACGAGCAGTACTTC. Translating it yields CASSEQTGGVYEQYF.

This chain uses TRBV7-3 with TRBJ2-1; 8 nucleotides line up with TRBD1. Looked up from germline, CDR1 is SGHTA and CDR2 is FQGTGA. Losses at the gene ends were 5 bases for V and 2 bases for J; bases not matched to a gene: 5. CDR3 length: 15 residues. CDR3 region: CASSQPGGAYNEQFF. The CDR3, as DNA: TGTGCCAGCAGCCAACCAGGGGGCGCCTACAATGAGCAGTTCTTC.

The chain recombines TRBV7-8 with TRBJ1-3, with D hard to call. The CDR3 length is 16 residues. The germline gives CDR1 SGHVS, CDR2 FQNEAQ. The V end was cut by 6 bases, the J end by 4 bases, with 19 bases between. CDR3 loop: CASSFFSRARGNTIYF. CDR3 DNA: TGTGCCAGCAGTTTTTTTTCCCGTGCCCGCGGAAACACCATATATTTT.

This clone showed up just once. This chain connects TRBV7-9 to TRBJ2-1, with TRBD1 identical over 10 bases. Germline CDR1 is SEHNR and CDR2 is FQNEAQ (reference sequence). The V segment lost 2 bases and the J segment 5 bases; nucleotides outside the gene matches: 9. This CDR3 contains 17 residues. CDR3 sequence: CASSLMGTGELHNEQFF. The CDR3 region has the DNA TGTGCCAGCAGCTTAATGGGGACAGGGGAACTTCACAATGAGCAGTTCTTC.

CDR3 in amino acids: CASSEGRTVTDTQYF. In nucleotides, the CDR3 is TGTGCCAGCAGTGAGGGCCGGACGGTCACAGATACGCAGTATTTT. The genes are TRBV2 and TRBJ2-3; unclear D gene. This CDR3 spans 15 amino acids. Trimming removed 3 bases from V and 2 bases from J, with 12 bases in between. From germline, CDR1 is SNHLY and CDR2 FYNNEI.

This chain links TRBV9 with TRBJ2-1, with TRBD1 matching 9 bases. The germline CDR1 and CDR2 sequences are SGDLS and YYNGEE. The CDR3 is 14 residues long. The junction had 4 bases not matched to a gene; V was cut back by 3 bases and J by 6 bases. The CDR3 nucleotides read TGTGCCAGCAGCGCCCGACAGGGGGGCAATGAGCAGTTCTTC. Encoded protein: CASSARQGGNEQFF.

The chain recombines TRBV19 with TRBJ2-1; D possibly corresponds to TRBD1 (5 bases). V lost 6 bases, J lost 5 bases, and 8 bases lay in between. The germline CDR1 and CDR2 sequences are LNHDA and SQIVND (reference sequence). The CDR3 is made up of 12 amino acids. CDR3 in amino acids: CASSRANNEQFF. CDR3 DNA: TGTGCCAGTAGCAGGGCTAACAATGAGCAGTTCTTC.

The gene calls are TRBV5-1 and TRBJ1-4; no reliable D call. From germline, CDR1 is SGHRS and CDR2 YFSETQ. The CDR3 is 12 amino acids. The germline V and J ends were trimmed by 7 bases and 3 bases, with 7 bases remaining between them. CDR3 DNA: TGCGCCAGCGGAGAGCCTAATGAAAAACTGTTTTTT. It encodes CASGEPNEKLFF.

The CDR3 spells CASSLLAYNTEAFF. CDR3 nucleotide sequence: TGTGCCAGCAGCTTGTTGGCATACAACACTGAAGCTTTCTTT. The chain joins TRBV7-2 to TRBJ1-1, with D unresolved. V lost 3 bases to trimming and J lost 2 bases, with 10 bases between them. This CDR3 is 14 amino acids long. Germline values: CDR1 SGHTA, CDR2 FQGNSA.

This clone was seen just once. The genes are TRBV10-1 and TRBJ2-2, with D maybe TRBD1 (6 bases). Looked up from germline, CDR1 is WNHNN and CDR2 is SYGVQD (reference sequence). The V and J ends lost 6 bases and 0 bases respectively, with 14 bases between them. The length of the CDR3 is 16 residues. The CDR3 DNA is TGCGCCAGCAGCCTCAGGACAGTACCGAACACCGGGGAGCTGTTTTTT. Translating it yields CASSLRTVPNTGELFF.

The rearrangement links TRBV15 to TRBJ2-3, with D uncertain. With 8 bases removed from V and 9 bases from J, the gap between germline ends came to 9 bases. This CDR3 is built from 10 residues. Looked up from germline, CDR1 is LNHNV and CDR2 is YYDKDF (reference sequence). CDR3 in amino acids: CATETLTQYF. CDR3 DNA sequence: TGTGCCACCGAGACCTTGACGCAGTATTTT.

The chain combines TRBV6-1 with TRBJ2-1; D is unresolved. Per the germline V gene, CDR1 is MNHNS and CDR2 is SASEGT. V shed 4 bases and J shed 2 bases, with 15 bases lying between them. The CDR3 spans 16 residues. The CDR3 spells CASSGVRVNPYNEQFF. CDR3 sequence (DNA): TGTGCCAGCAGTGGGGTTAGGGTGAACCCCTACAATGAGCAGTTCTTC.

The V gene is TRBV21-1, the J gene TRBJ2-7; TRBD2 is taken as the D call from the table, unchecked against the DNA. TRBV21-1 is an annotated pseudogene. The CDR3 extends over 14 amino acids. The CDR3 spells CASSGGGPSYEQYF. CDR3 bases: TGTGCCAGCAGCGGGGGGGGCCCCTCCTACGAGCAGTACTTC.

This chain uses TRBV21-1 with TRBJ2-7; TRBD1, the table's D call, was not compared with the DNA. TRBV21-1 is marked as a pseudogene. The CDR3 contains 15 residues. CDR3 residues: CASSKARDRPYEQYF. The CDR3 DNA reads TGTGCCAGCAGCAAAGCTAGGGACAGGCCCTACGAGCAGTACTTC.

The V call is TRBV9, the J call TRBJ2-7; possible D gene TRBD1, 6 bases. Germline loops: CDR1 SGDLS, CDR2 YYNGEE. The V gene lost 4 bases and the J gene lost 1 base, with 12 bases spanning the gap. CDR3 length: 14 amino acids. The CDR3 is CASSPRTESYEQYF. The CDR3 DNA is TGTGCCAGCAGCCCGCGGACAGAATCCTACGAGCAGTACTTC.

The rearrangement uses TRBV21-1 and TRBJ2-3; TRBD2 is taken as the D call from the table, unchecked against the DNA. TRBV21-1 is a known pseudogene. The CDR3 sequence is 21 residues long. CDR3: CASSKVDQGRLAGNCTDTQYF. The DNA of the CDR3 is TGTGCCAGCAGCAAGGTGGACCAAGGGAGACTAGCGGGCAACTGCACAGATACGCAGTATTTT.

The CDR3 spells CASSPGHTPFTKNIQYF. Here the CDR3 DNA reads TGTGCCAGCAGCCCGGGACATACTCCCTTTACCAAAAACATTCAGTACTTC. The chain has TRBV11-2 and TRBJ2-4, with D possibly being TRBD1 (6 bases). Trimming pared 5 bases from V and 2 bases from J, leaving 19 bases between. CDR3 length equals 17 residues. CDR1 and CDR2 (germline): SGHAT, FQNNGV.

This chain uses TRBV4-2 with TRBJ2-3, with D uncertain. Germline V gene sequence: CDR1 LGHNA, CDR2 YNFKEQ. V was trimmed by 0 bases and J by 5 bases, leaving 6 bases between them. This CDR3 region has 13 residues. The DNA for the CDR3 is TGTGCCAGCAGCCAAGAGACCGAAGATACGCAGTATTTT. Translating it yields CASSQETEDTQYF.

On this clone itself: Other DNA variants within this sample encode the same CDR3. This chain joins TRBV7-2 and TRBJ2-3; no definite D call. The CDR3 consists of 12 residues. Trimming took off 1 base at V and 4 bases at J, with 3 bases between the two ends. Per the germline V gene, CDR1 is SGHTA and CDR2 is FQGNSA. CDR3 nucleotides: TGTGCCAGCAGCTTAGGTGCAGATACGCAGTATTTT. Translation: CASSLGADTQYF.